The clone carrying this T cell receptor beta chain was picked up a small number of times. Its antigen is not identified. These data come from a study of molecular identifiers for immune sequencing clone quantification. Across the study: Five portions were made in replicates from RNA of around 20,000 or 100,000 naive CD8 cells, and four underwent sequencing. Study results and caveats: Whereas naive cells kept under 1% of molecules in clones above 20 RNA copies, such clones held over 99% in effectors. Spiked Jurkat TCR RNA equivalent to one cell was reportedly detectable in around 980,000 naive cells.

For naive CD8 T cells, sorting used the CD8+CD4-CCR7+CD45RA+ phenotype. Each CDR3 protein gets one entry after TCRdb re-called the PCR reads with MiXCR. The top ten clones hold 0.7% to 0.95% of a sample with more than 550,000 distinct CDR3 sequences, approximately 24% of them seen once. The CDR3 spans 18 residues. CDR1 is LGHNA and CDR2 is YSLEER in the germline V gene. V was clipped by 2 bases and J by 1 base; unmatched bases: 8. Sample: naive CD8+ T cells from blood, with Jurkat cell RNA spiked in. The subset is: FACS-sorted CD8+CD4-CCR7+CD45RA+ naive T cells. The chain employs TRBV4-3 and TRBJ2-2; 9 bases map to TRBD1. This TCR derives from a human donor in good health. Some libraries in this study had Jurkat cell RNA spiked in. CDR3 sequence (DNA): TGCGCCAGCAGCCAATTGACCGGGACAGGGAAGAACACCGGGGAGCTGTTTTTT. Its protein product is CASSQLTGTGKNTGELFF.